The clone carrying this TCR beta chain was observed a handful of times. The target antigen is unknown. The sample is drawn from a study of beta chain features in type 1 diabetes. The study, taken as a whole, reports: Shorter templates might be favored by PCR, equally in patients and controls. In these data, an HLA type influence on TCRB rearrangement remained unresolved. People with Type 1 diabetes carried modestly yet significantly shorter TCRB CDR3s in all four CD4+ subsets.

CD45RO/CCR7/CD25/CD127/CD95/CD27 sorting isolated CD4+ naive, central memory, regulatory and stem cell-like memory cells. Trimming stripped 4 bases from V and 0 bases from J, with 14 bases between. CDR1 is SGHRS, CDR2 YFSETQ, per germline. This CDR3 comprises 15 residues. Expressed TCRB transcripts got sequenced, as all isolated RNA was reverse transcribed. Produced via immunoSEQ multiplex PCR; TCRdb's table is partial and in-frame only. The repertoire holds some 300,000 clones, with about 8% as singletons. The rearrangement uses TRBV5-1 and TRBJ2-7; no reliable D call. Material for sequencing was central memory CD4+ T cells from blood. This receptor was identified in a woman aged 18-29 years in good health. CDR3 bases: TGCGCCAGCAGCCCGCGAAGTGGGGACTCCTACGAGCAGTACTTC. Translated: CASSPRSGDSYEQYF.